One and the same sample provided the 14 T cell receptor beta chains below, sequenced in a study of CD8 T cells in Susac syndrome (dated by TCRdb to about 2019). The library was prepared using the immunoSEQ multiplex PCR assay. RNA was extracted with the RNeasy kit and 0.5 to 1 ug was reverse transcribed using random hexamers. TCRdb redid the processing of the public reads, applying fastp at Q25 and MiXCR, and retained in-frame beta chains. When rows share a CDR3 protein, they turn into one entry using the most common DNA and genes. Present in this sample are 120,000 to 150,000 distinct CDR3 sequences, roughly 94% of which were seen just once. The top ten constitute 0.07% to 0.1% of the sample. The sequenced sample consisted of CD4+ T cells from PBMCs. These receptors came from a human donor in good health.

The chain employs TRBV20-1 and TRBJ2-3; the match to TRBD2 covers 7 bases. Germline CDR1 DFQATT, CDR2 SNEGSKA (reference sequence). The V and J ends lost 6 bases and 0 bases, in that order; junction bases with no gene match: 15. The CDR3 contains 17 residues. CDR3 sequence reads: CSAYSGGSLPSTDTQYF. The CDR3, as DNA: TGCAGTGCGTACTCGGGCGGGAGTCTTCCTAGCACAGATACGCAGTATTTT.

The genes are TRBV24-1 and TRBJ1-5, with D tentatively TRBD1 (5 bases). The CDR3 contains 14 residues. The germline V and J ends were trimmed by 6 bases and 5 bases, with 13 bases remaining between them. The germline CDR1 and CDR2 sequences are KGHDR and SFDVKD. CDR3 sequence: CATSTAGLYQPQHF. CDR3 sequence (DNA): TGTGCCACCAGTACCGCAGGGCTCTATCAGCCCCAGCATTTT.

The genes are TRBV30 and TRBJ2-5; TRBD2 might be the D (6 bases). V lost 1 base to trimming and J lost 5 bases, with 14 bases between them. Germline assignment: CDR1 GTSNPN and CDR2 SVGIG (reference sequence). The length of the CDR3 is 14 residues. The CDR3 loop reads CAWSGYRRVETQYF. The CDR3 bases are TGTGCCTGGAGTGGCTACCGGAGGGTGGAGACCCAGTACTTC.

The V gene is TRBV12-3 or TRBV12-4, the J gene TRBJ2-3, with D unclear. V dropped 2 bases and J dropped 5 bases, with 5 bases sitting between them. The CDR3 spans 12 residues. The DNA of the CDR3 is TGTGCCAGCAGTTTAAGCTTAGATACGCAGTATTTT. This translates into CASSLSLDTQYF.

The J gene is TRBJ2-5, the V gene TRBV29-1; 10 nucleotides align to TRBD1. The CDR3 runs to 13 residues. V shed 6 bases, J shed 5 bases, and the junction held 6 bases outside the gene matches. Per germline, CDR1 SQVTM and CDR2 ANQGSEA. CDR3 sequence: CSVRDRGWETQYF. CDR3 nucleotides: TGCAGCGTCCGGGACAGGGGTTGGGAGACCCAGTACTTC.

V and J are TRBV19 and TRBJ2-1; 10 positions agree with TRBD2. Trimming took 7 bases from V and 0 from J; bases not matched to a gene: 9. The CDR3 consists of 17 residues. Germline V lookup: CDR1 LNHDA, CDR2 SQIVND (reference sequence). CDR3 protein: CASNGLADSLSYNEQFF. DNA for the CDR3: TGTGCCAGTAATGGACTAGCGGATTCCCTCTCCTACAATGAGCAGTTCTTC.

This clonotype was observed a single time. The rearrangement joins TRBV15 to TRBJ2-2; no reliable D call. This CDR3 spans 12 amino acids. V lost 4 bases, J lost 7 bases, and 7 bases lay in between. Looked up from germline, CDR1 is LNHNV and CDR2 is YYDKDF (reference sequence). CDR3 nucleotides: TGTGCCACCAGCACTCAGTACGGGGAGCTGTTTTTT. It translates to CATSTQYGELFF.

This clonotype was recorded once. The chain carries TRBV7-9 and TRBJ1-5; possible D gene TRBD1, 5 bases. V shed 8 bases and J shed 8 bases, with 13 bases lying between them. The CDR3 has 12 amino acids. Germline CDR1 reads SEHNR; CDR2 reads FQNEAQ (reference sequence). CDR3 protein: CASGGEEEPQHF. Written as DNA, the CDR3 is TGTGCCAGCGGGGGAGAGGAAGAGCCCCAGCATTTT. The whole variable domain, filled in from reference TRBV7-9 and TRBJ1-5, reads DTGVSQNPRHKITKRGQNVTFRCDPISEHNRLYWYRQTLGQGPEFLTYFQNEAQLEKSRLLSDRFSAERPKGSFSTLEIQRTEQGDSAMYLCASGGEEEPQHFGDGTRLSIL.

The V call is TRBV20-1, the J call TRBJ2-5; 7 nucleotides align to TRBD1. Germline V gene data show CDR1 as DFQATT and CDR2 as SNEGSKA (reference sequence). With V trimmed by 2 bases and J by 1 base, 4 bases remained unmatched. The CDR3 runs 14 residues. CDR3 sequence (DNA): TGCAGTGCTAGAAAGGGACAGATCCAAGAGACCCAGTACTTC. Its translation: CSARKGQIQETQYF.

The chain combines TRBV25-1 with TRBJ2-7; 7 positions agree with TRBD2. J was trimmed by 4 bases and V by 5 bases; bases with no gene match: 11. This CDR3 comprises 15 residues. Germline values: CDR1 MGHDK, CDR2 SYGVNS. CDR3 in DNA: TGTGCCAGCAGTACCCTGGGGAGGGTGGGGTACGAGCAGTACTTC. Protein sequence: CASSTLGRVGYEQYF.

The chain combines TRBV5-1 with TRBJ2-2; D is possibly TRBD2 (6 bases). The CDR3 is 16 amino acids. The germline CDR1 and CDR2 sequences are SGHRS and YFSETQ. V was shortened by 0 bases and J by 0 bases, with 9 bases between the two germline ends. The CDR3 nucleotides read TGCGCCAGCAGCTTGGCAGGCGGGACGAACACCGGGGAGCTGTTTTTT. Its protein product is CASSLAGGTNTGELFF.

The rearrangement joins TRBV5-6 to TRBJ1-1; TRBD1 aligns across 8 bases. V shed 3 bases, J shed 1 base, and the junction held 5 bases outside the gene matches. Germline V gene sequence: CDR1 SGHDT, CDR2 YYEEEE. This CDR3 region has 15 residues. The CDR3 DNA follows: TGTGCCAGCAGCTCCTTACAGGGGGGGAACACTGAAGCTTTCTTT. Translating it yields CASSSLQGGNTEAFF. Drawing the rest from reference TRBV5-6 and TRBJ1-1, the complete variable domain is DAGVTQSPTHLIKTRGQQVTLRCSPKSGHDTVSWYQQALGQGPQFIFQYYEEEERQRGNFPDRFSGHQFPNYSSELNVNALLLGDSALYLCASSSLQGGNTEAFFGQGTRLTVV.

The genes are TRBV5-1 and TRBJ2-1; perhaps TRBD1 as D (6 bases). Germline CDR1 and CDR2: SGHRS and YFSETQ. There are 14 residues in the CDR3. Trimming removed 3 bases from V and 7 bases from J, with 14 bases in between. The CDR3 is CASSWTPGVNEQFF. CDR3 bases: TGCGCCAGCAGCTGGACCCCAGGGGTAAATGAGCAGTTCTTC.

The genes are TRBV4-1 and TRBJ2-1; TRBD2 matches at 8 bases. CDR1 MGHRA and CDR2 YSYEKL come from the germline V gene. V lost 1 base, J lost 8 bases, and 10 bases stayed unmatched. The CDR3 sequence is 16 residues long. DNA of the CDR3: TGCGCCAGCAGCCAAGTGGCGGGAGGCCCCTCCGATGAGCAGTTCTTC. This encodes CASSQVAGGPSDEQFF.